One and the same sample provided the 19 T cell receptor beta chains below, sequenced in a study of shared clonotypes between healthy human individuals (TCRdb year 2020). Libraries were built with the immunoSEQ multiplex PCR assay. This immuneACCESS table, as held by TCRdb, lists in-frame sequences with V and J called but not all clones. Of the missing ones, under half trace to an unresolved V gene in checked studies; the others have no known cause. This sample is represented by roughly 2 million clones; around 96% of them were singletons. The ten most abundant clones make up 0.9% to 1.4% of the sample. CD8 naive samples were obtained by positive selection for CCR7 among CD45RO-negative cells, yielding a CD45RA+CCR7+ population from which TemRA cells were excluded. Sequenced: naive CD8+ T cells sorted from blood. The cell subset or site label of this sample denotes: CD45RA+CCR7+. The origin of the receptors is a man between 18 and 35 years old in good health.

Concerning this clone: The same CDR3 can be traced to other DNA sequences in this sample. The chain carries TRBV7-2 and TRBJ2-7; D not resolved. The CDR3 extends over 14 amino acids. V was pared by 1 base and J by 1 base, with 8 bases between. Germline CDR1 reads SGHTA; CDR2 reads FQGNSA. The CDR3 DNA reads as TGTGCCAGCAGCTTAGGTCCCCTTTCCTACGAGCAGTACTTC. Translating gives CASSLGPLSYEQYF.

This clone was detected once. The chain couples TRBV6-4 to TRBJ2-1, with 10 bases matching TRBD1. Germline assignment: CDR1 MRHNA and CDR2 SNTAGT. V was pared by 3 bases and J by 1 base, with 9 bases of the junction left unmatched. The CDR3 runs to 18 residues. This CDR3 reads CASSERGLDRGSYNEQFF. The CDR3 bases are TGTGCCAGCAGTGAGAGGGGGTTGGACAGGGGGTCCTACAATGAGCAGTTCTTC.

The rearrangement joins TRBV7-9 to TRBJ2-7; D not certain. The CDR3 is 15 residues long. Trimming shortened V by 2 bases and J by 3 bases, and 14 bases separated the two germline ends. Germline CDR1 reads SEHNR; CDR2 reads FQNEAQ (reference sequence). In DNA form, the CDR3 reads TGTGCCAGCAGCTTATTGGCGGCTGGGGACTACGAGCAGTACTTC. It is translated as CASSLLAAGDYEQYF.

J is TRBJ2-7 and V is TRBV6-6, with D perhaps matching TRBD2 (5 bases). Germline CDR1 and CDR2: MNHNY and SVGAGI (reference sequence). The V end lost 4 bases, the J end lost 3 bases, and 16 bases lay between the germline ends. The CDR3 is made up of 15 amino acids. This CDR3 reads CASSFGLGPDYEQYF. In DNA, the CDR3 is TGTGCCAGCAGTTTCGGACTGGGCCCGGACTACGAGCAGTACTTC.

V gene TRBV10-3 combines with J gene TRBJ2-3; possible D gene TRBD2, 6 bases. Germline CDR1 is ENHRY and CDR2 is SYGVKD. The CDR3 has 16 amino acids. Trimming took 3 bases from V and 3 from J, leaving 16 bases between them. CDR3 sequence (DNA): TGTGCCATCAGTGATCAACCGGGACTGGGAACAGATACGCAGTATTTT. Amino acids: CAISDQPGLGTDTQYF.

The CDR3, as DNA: TGTGCCAGCAGTACCAACCTGGACAGCCTCTTTGAGGGAGATACGCAGTATTTT. Encoded protein: CASSTNLDSLFEGDTQYF. This rearrangement joins TRBV28 to TRBJ2-3; TRBD1 is a possible D gene (6 bases). The CDR3 runs to 18 residues. Trimming took 5 bases from V and 5 from J, leaving 26 bases between them. Germline V lookup: CDR1 MDHEN, CDR2 SYDVKM.

The chain employs TRBV9 and TRBJ1-1, with TRBD1 identical over 8 bases. Germline loops: CDR1 SGDLS, CDR2 YYNGEE. The CDR3 has 12 amino acids. Losses at the gene ends were 6 bases for V and 8 bases for J; bases not matched to a gene: 6. CDR3 nucleotides: TGTGCCAGCACTGGACAGGGTACCGAAGCTTTCTTT. Translation gives CASTGQGTEAFF. The complete variable domain, with remaining parts taken from reference TRBV9 and TRBJ1-1, reads DSGVTQTPKHLITATGQRVTLRCSPRSGDLSVYWYQQSLDQGLQFLIQYYNGEERAKGNILERFSAQQFPDLHSELNLSSLELGDSALYFCASTGQGTEAFFGQGTRLTVV.

V and J are TRBV10-3 and TRBJ1-1; no clear D gene. Trimming took off 0 bases at V and 5 bases at J, with 7 bases between the two ends. CDR1 is ENHRY and CDR2 is SYGVKD in the germline V gene. The CDR3 totals 13 residues. CDR3 region: CAISESWRTEAFF. For the CDR3, the DNA is TGTGCCATCAGTGAGTCGTGGAGGACTGAAGCTTTCTTT.

This chain uses TRBV7-9 with TRBJ2-1; TRBD1 agrees at 7 bases. Germline V gene data show CDR1 as SEHNR and CDR2 as FQNEAQ (reference sequence). Germline trimming cut 6 bases from V and 10 bases from J; bases unmatched to any gene: 6. This CDR3 is built from 12 residues. The DNA of the CDR3 is TGTGCCAGCAGAACAGGGGTGGGGGAGCAGTTCTTC. This sequence encodes CASRTGVGEQFF.

For this clone: Other DNA sequences in this specimen translate into the identical CDR3. The gene calls are TRBV6-1 and TRBJ2-7, with 8 bases identical to TRBD2. CDR3 length equals 13 residues. Germline V gene data show CDR1 as MNHNS and CDR2 as SASEGT. V trimming: 4 bases; J trimming: 2 bases; junction bases outside the gene matches: 1. Here the CDR3 DNA reads TGTGCCAGCAGTGTGCGGGGGGCCTACGAGCAGTACTTC. It is translated as CASSVRGAYEQYF.

This chain connects TRBV7-9 to TRBJ2-2, with TRBD1 matching 7 bases. The length of the CDR3 is 16 residues. The V gene end was trimmed by 7 bases and the J gene end by 1 base; junction bases not matched to a gene: 9. The germline CDR1 and CDR2 sequences are SEHNR and FQNEAQ (reference sequence). As DNA, the CDR3 is TGTGCCAGCACTCCTCCCCGGGACAGGAACACCGGGGAGCTGTTTTTT. Its protein product is CASTPPRDRNTGELFF.

The chain recombines TRBV6-6 with TRBJ2-5, with TRBD2 matching 8 bases. Germline V gene lookup returns CDR1 MNHNY and CDR2 SVGAGI (reference sequence). The J segment lost 1 base and the V segment lost 2 bases, leaving 6 bases of the junction unmatched. The CDR3 runs 16 residues. In DNA, the CDR3 is TGTGCCAGCAGTTACACTAGCGGAGACCTCCAAGAGACCCAGTACTTC. This translates into CASSYTSGDLQETQYF.

The V and J genes are TRBV27 and TRBJ2-3; TRBD2 matches at 9 bases. V lost 3 bases and J lost 0; bases outside the gene matches: 4. This CDR3 region has 16 residues. CDR1 is MNHEY and CDR2 is SMNVEV in the germline V gene (reference sequence). CDR3 nucleotides: TGTGCCAGCAGTTTCGGGACTAGCACTAGCACAGATACGCAGTATTTT. This encodes CASSFGTSTSTDTQYF.

This chain connects TRBV13 to TRBJ2-1; TRBD2 aligns across 8 bases. CDR3 length: 16 residues. J was trimmed by 1 base and V by 5 bases; bases with no gene match: 7. Germline CDR1 is PRHDT and CDR2 is FYEKMQ (reference sequence). The CDR3 nucleotides are TGTGCCAGCAGCCCCCTAGCGGGCGAGTCCTACAATGAGCAGTTCTTC. Protein sequence: CASSPLAGESYNEQFF.

V gene TRBV11-1 combines with J gene TRBJ1-4, with a weak D call TRBD1 (6 bases). The V gene's germline CDR1 is SGHAT and CDR2 FQDESV (reference sequence). Deletions cut 4 bases from V and 9 bases from J, with 15 bases between. CDR3 size: 14 residues. This chain's CDR3 is CASSSGVTAKKLFF. The CDR3 DNA is TGTGCCAGCAGCTCAGGGGTGACGGCGAAAAAACTGTTTTTT.

The genes are TRBV5-6 and TRBJ1-5, with D possibly being TRBD1 (5 bases). The CDR3 is made up of 17 amino acids. Deletions cut 3 bases from V and 3 bases from J, with 19 bases between. The V gene's germline CDR1 is SGHDT and CDR2 YYEEEE. The CDR3 nucleotides are TGTGCCAGCAGCTCATGGGGGGAACTGGCGGACAATCAGCCCCAGCATTTT. Its protein is CASSSWGELADNQPQHF. Filled out from reference TRBV5-6 and TRBJ1-5, the complete variable domain reads DAGVTQSPTHLIKTRGQQVTLRCSPKSGHDTVSWYQQALGQGPQFIFQYYEEEERQRGNFPDRFSGHQFPNYSSELNVNALLLGDSALYLCASSSWGELADNQPQHFGDGTRLSIL.

V usage is TRBV2 and J usage is TRBJ2-5, with 7 bases fitting TRBD1. Germline V gene data show CDR1 as SNHLY and CDR2 as FYNNEI. The CDR3 is 17 amino acids. The ends lost 0 bases at V and 3 bases at J; junction bases unmatched: 10. CDR3 residues: CASSEALHLGTEETQYF. In DNA, the CDR3 is TGTGCCAGCAGTGAAGCGCTTCATTTAGGGACAGAAGAGACCCAGTACTTC.

V usage is TRBV10-3 and J usage is TRBJ2-3, with 11 positions matching TRBD1. Trimming took 4 bases from V and 11 from J; bases not matched to a gene: 5. This CDR3 spans 13 amino acids. Germline V gene sequence: CDR1 ENHRY, CDR2 SYGVKD. The CDR3 DNA reads TGTGCCATCAGTGGGGGACAGGGGGTTGAGCAGTATTTT. Its translation is CAISGGQGVEQYF.

The J gene is TRBJ2-3, the V gene TRBV30; 7 nucleotides match TRBD2. V dropped 1 base and J dropped 6; count of bases not matched to a gene: 10. The CDR3 consists of 15 residues. CDR1 is GTSNPN and CDR2 is SVGIG in the germline V gene (reference sequence). The CDR3 coding sequence is TGTGCCTGGAGTGGGGGGAGGACTAGGGGTGATACGCAGTATTTT. It specifies CAWSGGRTRGDTQYF.